The entry that follows covers one T cell receptor (beta chain) sequence. What it binds is unknown. Preparation of the TCRbeta library was carried out with unique molecular identifiers. TCRdb used MiXCR to reprocess the PCR reads, holding one entry per CDR3 protein. The sample includes over 150,000 distinct CDR3 sequences, more than 9.5% of them seen just once. This record belongs to a study of T-cell reconstitution after alpha-beta-depleted transplantation in children. Study-level points and caveats: Reportedly, alpha-beta T cells present about two months post-transplant originated from several hundred expanded clones of graft origin. Fresh T-cell production supplied most of the T-cell counts and diversity seen one year after transplant.

The CDR3 is 17 amino acids. V was clipped by 6 bases and J by 3 bases; unmatched bases: 12. The V gene's germline CDR1 is DFQATT and CDR2 SNEGSKA (reference sequence). V gene TRBV20-1 combines with J gene TRBJ2-7; TRBD2 aligns across 15 bases. This TCR was recovered from a boy aged 2 to 10 with acute myeloid leukemia, due to receive a stem cell transplant. The specimen was PBMCs, collected before TCRalphabeta/CD19-depleted stem cell transplant. CDR3 protein: CSATTGTSGRRGYEQYF. The CDR3 bases are TGCAGTGCCACAACCGGGACTAGCGGGAGGAGGGGCTACGAGCAGTACTTC.